The 28 T cell receptor beta chains listed next were all sequenced from one sample in a study of identical twins. Each CDR3 protein gets one entry after TCRdb re-called the 5' RACE reads with MiXCR. This table holds about 690,000 distinct CDR3 sequences, approximately 22% found once. The same sample was also studied in work on T cells expressing NK-cell markers.

The sequenced sample was PBMCs. These receptors were collected from a woman aged 18-29 years in good health.

The rearrangement uses TRBV5-5 and TRBJ2-2; D remains ambiguous. The CDR3 has 15 amino acids. Germline V lookup: CDR1 SGHKS, CDR2 YYEKEE (reference sequence). Trimming stripped 5 bases from V and 0 bases from J, with 11 bases between. This chain's CDR3 is CASSSTTTNTGELFF. CDR3 nucleotides: TGTGCCAGCAGTTCGACCACTACGAACACCGGGGAGCTGTTTTTT.

CDR3 loop: CASSELAASTDTQYF. The CDR3, as DNA: TGTGCCAGCAGTGAACTAGCGGCTTCCACAGATACGCAGTATTTT. The chain links TRBV25-1 to TRBJ2-3; TRBD2 agrees at 7 bases. Trimming removed 2 bases from V and 2 bases from J; junction bases left unmatched: 4. In germline, CDR1 is MGHDK, CDR2 SYGVNS. This CDR3 has 15 amino acids.

The chain employs TRBV20-1 and TRBJ2-4; no reliable D call. Between the trimmed V and J ends, which lost 2 bases and 4 bases, there was a span of 6 bases. CDR3 length: 12 residues. Germline values: CDR1 DFQATT, CDR2 SNEGSKA (reference sequence). DNA for the CDR3: TGCAGTGCTAGAACCCGGAAAAACATTCAGTACTTC. Translation: CSARTRKNIQYF.

In this sample, this clonotype turned up a few times. The rearrangement joins TRBV15 to TRBJ2-3; D is unresolved. The length of the CDR3 is 14 residues. Trimming removed 0 bases at V and 8 bases at J, with 12 bases between. Germline V lookup: CDR1 LNHNV, CDR2 YYDKDF (reference sequence). As DNA, the CDR3 is TGTGCCACCAGCAGAGATCAGGACCTCCCTACGCAGTATTTT. It codes for CATSRDQDLPTQYF.

The chain joins TRBV9 to TRBJ2-7; 8 positions match TRBD2. CDR1 SGDLS and CDR2 YYNGEE come from the germline V gene. The V gene end was trimmed by 3 bases and the J gene end by 2 bases; junction bases not matched to a gene: 4. CDR3 size: 14 residues. The CDR3 reads CASSGSGATYEQYF. The DNA for the CDR3 is TGTGCCAGCAGCGGTAGCGGGGCCACCTACGAGCAGTACTTC.

The chain recombines TRBV12-3 or TRBV12-4 with TRBJ2-2, with D unclear. V was cut by 10 bases and J by 0 bases, with 12 bases left in between. The CDR3 covers 14 residues. CDR3 sequence: CATLLGTNTGELFF. The CDR3 coding sequence is TGTGCCACCTTGCTAGGGACGAACACCGGGGAGCTGTTTTTT.

A few counts support this clonotype. The chain employs TRBV9 and TRBJ2-7, with D perhaps matching TRBD2 (6 bases). Germline values: CDR1 SGDLS, CDR2 YYNGEE. V dropped 4 bases and J dropped 0 bases, with 14 bases sitting between them. The CDR3 consists of 15 residues. CDR3 sequence reads: CASSPFLRGSYEQYF. Here the CDR3 DNA reads TGTGCCAGCAGCCCTTTTTTGCGGGGCTCCTACGAGCAGTACTTC.

The rearrangement links TRBV5-1 to TRBJ2-1, with TRBD2 matching 9 bases. This CDR3 is built from 16 residues. The V gene end was trimmed by 2 bases and the J gene end by 8 bases; junction bases not matched to a gene: 11. Germline assignment: CDR1 SGHRS and CDR2 YFSETQ. CDR3 coding DNA: TGCGCCAGCAGCTTTGGAAGGGGACTAGCTATGGATGAGCAGTTCTTC. This sequence encodes CASSFGRGLAMDEQFF. The full variable domain, its missing parts supplied by reference TRBV5-1 and TRBJ2-1, is KAGVTQTPRYLIKTRGQQVTLSCSPISGHRSVSWYQQTPGQGLQFLFEYFSETQRNKGNFPGRFSGRQFSNSRSEMNVSTLELGDSALYLCASSFGRGLAMDEQFFGPGTRLTVL.

The chain has TRBV5-1 and TRBJ1-4; 9 nucleotides match TRBD1. This CDR3 is 17 amino acids long. Germline CDR1 is SGHRS and CDR2 is YFSETQ. V lost 4 bases and J lost 0; bases outside the gene matches: 7. The CDR3 sequence: CASSRRDRDATNEKLFF. The CDR3 DNA reads TGCGCCAGCAGCCGCCGGGACAGGGATGCAACTAATGAAAAACTGTTTTTT.

This chain joins TRBV4-2 and TRBJ2-7, with 8 nucleotides matching TRBD2. V trimming: 0 bases; J trimming: 4 bases; junction bases outside the gene matches: 5. This CDR3 contains 15 residues. CDR1 LGHNA and CDR2 YNFKEQ come from the germline V gene. The CDR3 is CASSQEWRGDYEQYF. CDR3 sequence (DNA): TGTGCCAGCAGCCAAGAATGGCGGGGGGATTACGAGCAGTACTTC.

The chain recombines TRBV6-1 with TRBJ2-5, with a tentative D call TRBD2 (6 bases). The germline V and J ends were trimmed by 5 bases and 3 bases, with 13 bases remaining between them. The CDR3 extends over 14 amino acids. The germline CDR1 and CDR2 sequences are MNHNS and SASEGT. The CDR3: CASSPRGLEETQYF. The CDR3 bases are TGTGCCAGCAGTCCCCGGGGACTGGAAGAGACCCAGTACTTC.

J is TRBJ2-7 and V is TRBV20-1, with D maybe TRBD2 (7 bases). CDR3 size: 12 residues. Trimming removed 4 bases at V and 3 bases at J, with 10 bases between. Looked up from germline, CDR1 is DFQATT and CDR2 is SNEGSKA (reference sequence). Written as DNA, the CDR3 is TGCAGTGCTACGCGGGGGCGCTACGAGCAGTACTTC. Its translation: CSATRGRYEQYF.

This clonotype was picked up a small number of times. The chain employs TRBV7-9 and TRBJ2-7; 9 nucleotides align to TRBD1. Germline lookup yields CDR1 SEHNR and CDR2 FQNEAQ (reference sequence). V trimming: 5 bases; J trimming: 6 bases; junction bases outside the gene matches: 11. This CDR3 contains 15 residues. In DNA, the CDR3 is TGTGCCAGCAGCCTTACCGGGACAGGGAGCCTCGAGCAGTACTTC. Translated, it gives CASSLTGTGSLEQYF.

The chain recombines TRBV5-1 with TRBJ2-7; no reliable D call. V was cut by 4 bases and J by 5 bases, with 13 bases left in between. Germline CDR1 reads SGHRS; CDR2 reads YFSETQ. The CDR3 has 13 amino acids. CDR3 DNA: TGCGCCAGCAGCCGAGTGAGGAGCGACGAGCAGTACTTC. Its translation: CASSRVRSDEQYF.

V usage is TRBV20-1 and J usage is TRBJ2-3, with TRBD2 identical over 7 bases. This CDR3 is built from 14 residues. Trimming removed 3 bases from V and 2 bases from J; junction bases left unmatched: 5. CDR1 and CDR2 (germline): DFQATT, SNEGSKA (reference sequence). The CDR3 sequence is CSASPAGNTDTQYF. Written as DNA, the CDR3 is TGCAGTGCTAGTCCAGCGGGGAACACAGATACGCAGTATTTT.

This chain connects TRBV10-3 to TRBJ2-6, with D possibly being TRBD2 (6 bases). The CDR3 contains 17 residues. V lost 6 bases to trimming and J lost 0 bases, with 15 bases between them. CDR1 and CDR2 (germline): ENHRY, SYGVKD. The CDR3 DNA is TGTGCCATCAGCGCCGGGAGCCCTAGCTCTGGGGCCAACGTCCTGACTTTC. Its translation is CAISAGSPSSGANVLTF.

This clonotype occurred a few times. The CDR3 DNA reads as TGCAGTGCTCTCTCGGGACTCTTATACGAGCAGTACTTC. It translates to CSALSGLLYEQYF. The chain carries TRBV20-1 and TRBJ2-7; possible D gene TRBD2, 6 bases. The CDR3 contains 13 residues. The V end lost 5 bases, the J end lost 4 bases, and 15 bases lay between the germline ends. In germline, CDR1 is DFQATT, CDR2 SNEGSKA (reference sequence).

This clonotype was observed a few times. This sequence joins TRBV10-1 and TRBJ2-7; 13 bases map to TRBD2. In germline, CDR1 is WNHNN, CDR2 SYGVQD (reference sequence). CDR3 length: 22 amino acids. Trimming cost V 4 bases and J 5 bases; bases outside gene matches: 26. The CDR3: CASSVSRPFWTSGRCRRDEQYF. The CDR3 coding sequence is TGCGCCAGCAGTGTTTCCCGCCCCTTTTGGACTAGCGGGAGATGTCGGCGGGACGAGCAGTACTTC.

This clonotype was observed a handful of times. The rearrangement joins TRBV20-1 to TRBJ2-2; D may be TRBD1 (5 bases). The J call may be incorrect, as the DNA end agrees better with TRBJ1-4. Germline V CDR1 and CDR2: DFQATT, SNEGSKA (reference sequence). The length of the CDR3 is 14 residues. DNA for the CDR3: TGCAGTGCTAGGCTGATCGGGGGAGAAGGAAAACTGTTTTTT. Translated, it gives CSARLIGGEGKLFF.

The J gene is TRBJ2-7, the V gene TRBV20-1, with a possible D match to TRBD1 (6 bases). The V end was cut by 1 base, the J end by 4 bases, with 17 bases between. The CDR3 has 15 residues. The germline CDR1 and CDR2 sequences are DFQATT and SNEGSKA (reference sequence). The CDR3 coding sequence is TGCAGTGCTAGAGCCAGGGCAGGGGTGTGGTACGAGCAGTACTTC. Its translation: CSARARAGVWYEQYF.

This clonotype was found a few times. Here the CDR3 reads CAISERPTDTQYF. CDR3 DNA: TGTGCCATCTCGGAGCGTCCTACAGATACGCAGTATTTT. The chain couples TRBV10-3 to TRBJ2-3, with D hard to call. V was pared by 8 bases and J by 3 bases, with 12 bases between. In germline, CDR1 is ENHRY, CDR2 SYGVKD. This CDR3 has 13 amino acids.

This clonotype was detected a few times. The V gene is TRBV7-9, the J gene TRBJ2-3; D remains unclear. Trimming pared 5 bases from V and 0 bases from J, leaving 9 bases between. The CDR3 contains 14 residues. Germline V lookup: CDR1 SEHNR, CDR2 FQNEAQ (reference sequence). CDR3 sequence: CASSPPGSTDTQYF. The CDR3 coding sequence is TGTGCCAGCAGCCCTCCTGGGAGCACAGATACGCAGTATTTT.

The chain combines TRBV20-1 with TRBJ2-2, with D perhaps given as TRBD1 or TRBD2 (5 bases each). Trimming stripped 5 bases from V and 6 bases from J, with 16 bases between. The CDR3 extends over 14 amino acids. CDR1 is DFQATT and CDR2 is SNEGSKA in the germline V gene (reference sequence). The CDR3 nucleotides read TGCAGTGCTGGGGATATGAGGGGCCCCGGGGAGCTGTTTTTT. Translated: CSAGDMRGPGELFF.

This clonotype has at least ten counts. The chain is built from TRBV6-4 and TRBJ1-2; tentative D call: TRBD1 (5 bases). Deletions cut 0 bases from V and 0 bases from J, with 11 bases between. CDR1 MRHNA and CDR2 SNTAGT come from the germline V gene. The CDR3 has 16 amino acids. The CDR3 DNA reads TGTGCCAGCAGTGACTCGACAGAGCCTTCTAACTATGGCTACACCTTC. It specifies CASSDSTEPSNYGYTF.

The J gene is TRBJ2-7, the V gene TRBV20-1; possibly TRBD1 or TRBD2 for D (5 bases each). The germline CDR1 and CDR2 sequences are DFQATT and SNEGSKA (reference sequence). This CDR3 has 14 residues. Trimming shortened V by 5 bases and J by 0 bases, and 14 bases separated the two germline ends. CDR3 loop: CSAPGRLSSYEQYF. The DNA for the CDR3 is TGCAGTGCTCCGGGACGCCTCAGCTCCTACGAGCAGTACTTC.

This clonotype was recorded many times. The V call is TRBV5-1, the J call TRBJ1-1; D gene uncertain. The germline V gene encodes CDR1 SGHRS and CDR2 YFSETQ. This CDR3 is 12 amino acids long. Trimming stripped 4 bases from V and 11 bases from J, with 15 bases between. CDR3 amino acids: CASSIIRGTAFF. Written as DNA, the CDR3 is TGCGCCAGCAGCATAATCCGCGGTACGGCTTTCTTT.

This clonotype came up a few times. The V call is TRBV5-1, the J call TRBJ2-1; D is perhaps TRBD1 (5 bases). Per the germline V gene, CDR1 is SGHRS and CDR2 is YFSETQ. This CDR3 contains 17 residues. V lost 2 bases to trimming and J lost 3 bases, with 18 bases between them. The CDR3 nucleotides are TGCGCCAGCAGCTTAAGGGTGGGGCGCAACCTCTACAATGAGCAGTTCTTC. It specifies CASSLRVGRNLYNEQFF.

At least ten counts were recorded for this clonotype. This sequence joins TRBV20-1 and TRBJ1-2; TRBD1 might be the D (5 bases). Trimming pared 3 bases from V and 4 bases from J, leaving 15 bases between. This CDR3 is built from 14 residues. Germline V gene data show CDR1 as DFQATT and CDR2 as SNEGSKA (reference sequence). DNA for the CDR3: TGCAGTGCTAGTCGGGGGGAAGAGGGCTATGGCTACACCTTC. Protein product: CSASRGEEGYGYTF.